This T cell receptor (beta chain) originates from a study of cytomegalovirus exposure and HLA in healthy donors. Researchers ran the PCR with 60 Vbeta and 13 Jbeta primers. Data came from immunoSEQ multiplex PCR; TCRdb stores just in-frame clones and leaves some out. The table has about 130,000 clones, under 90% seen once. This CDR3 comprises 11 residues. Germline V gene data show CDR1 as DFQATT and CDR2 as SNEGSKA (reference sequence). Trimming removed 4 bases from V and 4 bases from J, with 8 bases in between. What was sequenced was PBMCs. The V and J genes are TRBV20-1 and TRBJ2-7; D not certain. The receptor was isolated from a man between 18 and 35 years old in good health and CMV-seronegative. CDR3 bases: TGCAGTGCTATTTATTCGTACGAGCAGTACTTC. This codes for CSAIYSYEQYF.